The 24 T cell receptor beta chains reported below all come from one sample, sequenced in a study of identical twins (dated by TCRdb to the mid-2010s). The library was generated by 5' RACE. Sequencing relied on an Illumina HiSeq 2000. TCRdb ran its own pipeline on the public reads, namely fastp trimming at Q25 and MiXCR clone calling, and kept in-frame beta chains. Every CDR3 protein is listed once, alongside the most common genes and DNA of its rows. In this sample the table shows around 370,000 distinct CDR3 sequences, about 9% of which occur a single time. The biggest ten clones account for around 8.6% of the sample. Sequencing was performed on naive T cells sorted from blood. The cell subset or site label corresponds to: cells isolated with a human naive T-cell isolation kit. These receptors all stem from a woman aged 50 to 65 in good health.

The rearrangement joins TRBV7-9 to TRBJ2-3; D is perhaps TRBD2 (5 bases). The germline CDR1 and CDR2 sequences are SEHNR and FQNEAQ (reference sequence). This CDR3 has 15 amino acids. The V end was cut by 5 bases, the J end by 5 bases, with 17 bases between. The CDR3 region is CASSHALEGRDTQYF. The CDR3 DNA is TGTGCCAGCAGCCATGCCCTCGAGGGCCGAGATACGCAGTATTTT.

In its sample, this clonotype was seen a few times. The chain recombines TRBV6-6 with TRBJ2-7, with no clear D. The CDR3 totals 13 residues. The V gene's germline CDR1 is MNHNY and CDR2 SVGAGI (reference sequence). V lost 6 bases and J 2 bases, leaving 11 bases between the germline ends. CDR3 in DNA: TGTGCCAGCAGCCCCAGTGGAACCTACGAGCAGTACGTC. As protein: CASSPSGTYEQYV.

The chain recombines TRBV12-3 or TRBV12-4 with TRBJ1-1; 7 bases agree with TRBD1. V gave up 6 bases and J gave up 0 bases; unmatched junction bases: 4. CDR3 length equals 14 residues. CDR3 loop: CASRLTGLNTEAFF. In DNA, the CDR3 is TGTGCCAGCAGACTGACAGGGTTGAACACTGAAGCTTTCTTT.

Only a few counts were recorded for this clonotype. The genes are TRBV14 and TRBJ1-6; the match to TRBD1 covers 8 bases. V lost 3 bases to trimming and J lost 8 bases; unmatched junction nucleotides: 6. CDR1 is SGHDN and CDR2 is FVKESK in the germline V gene. CDR3 length equals 15 residues. CDR3: CASSQRTGNYSPLHF. Written as DNA, the CDR3 is TGTGCCAGCAGCCAGCGGACAGGGAACTATTCACCCCTCCACTTT. Complete variable domain (other parts from reference TRBV14 and TRBJ1-6): EAGVTQFPSHSVIEKGQTVTLRCDPISGHDNLYWYRRVMGKEIKFLLHFVKESKQDESGMPNNRFLAERTGGTYSTLKVQPAELEDSGVYFCASSQRTGNYSPLHFGNGTRLTVT.

In regard to this clonotype: The junction does not match germline at one end; this may be a read error. This chain links TRBV12-3 or TRBV12-4 with TRBJ1-5; D is possibly TRBD1 (6 bases). The CDR3 runs 14 residues. The CDR3 region has the DNA TGTGCCAGCAGTTTATTAGGGGGTTCTCAGCACCAGCATTTT. This codes for CASSLLGGSQHQHF.

J is TRBJ1-1 and V is TRBV12-3 or TRBV12-4; 11 bases match TRBD1. V was clipped by 7 bases and J by 3 bases; unmatched bases: 7. The length of the CDR3 is 15 residues. Here the CDR3 reads CASTNGQGADTEAFF. The CDR3 coding sequence is TGTGCCAGCACCAACGGACAGGGGGCTGACACTGAAGCTTTCTTT.

This clonotype came up many times. The chain employs TRBV12-3 or TRBV12-4 and TRBJ2-1, with TRBD2 matching 11 bases. After removal of 8 bases from V and 2 bases from J, the junction contained 8 bases not matched to a gene. CDR3 size: 16 residues. In DNA, the CDR3 is TGTGCCAGCGGATTAGCGGGAGGGATAACCTACAATGAGCAGTTCTTC. Its translation: CASGLAGGITYNEQFF.

This clonotype was found a few times. This chain links TRBV29-1 with TRBJ2-1; perhaps D is TRBD1 or TRBD2 (5 bases each). Germline-derived CDR1 and CDR2 are SQVTM and ANQGSEA. V was trimmed by 4 bases and J by 6 bases, leaving 19 bases between them. The CDR3 loop spans 15 amino acids. CDR3 DNA sequence: TGCAGCGTTGCAGAGGTTTTGGGGGTTGGCAATGAGCAGTTCTTC. Protein product: CSVAEVLGVGNEQFF.

This clonotype was picked up many times. The rearrangement joins TRBV29-1 to TRBJ2-1, with 8 nucleotides matching TRBD2. Germline loops: CDR1 SQVTM, CDR2 ANQGSEA. J was trimmed by 2 bases and V by 7 bases; bases with no gene match: 10. The CDR3 runs to 15 residues. The DNA of the CDR3 is TGCAGCGCCGTCACTAGCGGACCAACCTACAATGAGCAGTTCTTC. This translates into CSAVTSGPTYNEQFF.

This clonotype was seen only a few times. This chain links TRBV5-1 with TRBJ2-7, with TRBD1 as a possible D gene (5 bases). The length of the CDR3 is 12 residues. The V end was cut by 4 bases, the J end by 5 bases, with 10 bases between. Germline CDR1 and CDR2: SGHRS and YFSETQ. In nucleotides, the CDR3 is TGCGCCAGCAGCCCCCTAGGGGACGAGCAGTACTTC. This gives the protein CASSPLGDEQYF.

This clonotype occurred many times. This chain connects TRBV24-1 to TRBJ2-7, with TRBD1 as a possible D gene (5 bases). The CDR3 consists of 11 residues. Trimming removed 10 bases at V and 4 bases at J, with 10 bases between. The germline V gene encodes CDR1 KGHDR and CDR2 SFDVKD. Here the CDR3 reads CATGQVYEQYV. The CDR3 coding sequence is TGTGCCACGGGGCAGGTTTACGAGCAGTACGTC.

The genes are TRBV29-1 and TRBJ2-5, with 7 bases fitting TRBD2. The ends lost 4 bases at V and 1 base at J; junction bases unmatched: 0. Germline V lookup: CDR1 SQVTM, CDR2 ANQGSEA. There are 12 residues in the CDR3. The CDR3 region is CSVGGGQETQYF. CDR3 DNA: TGCAGCGTTGGGGGGGGCCAAGAGACCCAGTACTTC.

This chain connects TRBV19 to TRBJ2-7; possible D gene TRBD1, 6 bases. CDR1 and CDR2 (germline): LNHDA, SQIVND (reference sequence). V lost 6 bases to trimming and J lost 3 bases, with 18 bases between them. The CDR3 has 15 amino acids. The CDR3 DNA follows: TGTGCCAGTAGCCCCTCCAGGGGAAGGGACTACGAGCAGTACTTC. Amino acids: CASSPSRGRDYEQYF.

This clonotype was counted a few times. The chain couples TRBV20-1 to TRBJ2-7; D remains unclear. The V gene's germline CDR1 is DFQATT and CDR2 SNEGSKA (reference sequence). The V and J ends lost 5 bases and 5 bases respectively, with 10 bases between them. The CDR3 runs to 11 residues. This CDR3 is CSARRTDEQYF. In DNA, the CDR3 is TGCAGTGCTCGCCGAACCGACGAGCAGTACTTC.

This clonotype was seen repeatedly, ten times or more. The CDR3 loop reads CASSYRDRNYGYTF. The CDR3, as DNA: TGTGCCAGCAGTTACAGAGACAGGAACTATGGCTACACCTTC. This sequence joins TRBV6-5 and TRBJ1-2; the D gene is possibly TRBD1 (6 bases). From germline, CDR1 is MNHEY and CDR2 SVGAGI. The CDR3 has 14 amino acids. V was clipped by 2 bases and J by 2 bases, with 9 bases between them.

J is TRBJ2-1 and V is TRBV6-5; possibly TRBD1 or TRBD2 for D (5 bases each). V lost 6 bases and J 8 bases, leaving 20 bases between the germline ends. Germline assignment: CDR1 MNHEY and CDR2 SVGAGI. CDR3 length: 15 amino acids. The CDR3 loop is CASRVGRSLGHEQFF. In DNA form, the CDR3 reads TGTGCCAGCAGGGTGGGACGGTCCCTGGGGCATGAGCAGTTCTTC.

In this sample, this clonotype turned up a few times. This rearrangement joins TRBV3-1 to TRBJ2-2; D unclear. CDR3 length equals 15 residues. The V gene lost 4 bases and the J gene lost 2 bases, with 11 bases spanning the gap. Germline CDR1 and CDR2: LGHDT and YNNKEL (reference sequence). CDR3 nucleotide sequence: TGTGCCAGCAGCCGCGCTAGGGTCAACACCGGGGAGCTGTTTTTT. It specifies CASSRARVNTGELFF. The full variable domain, with the rest looked up from reference TRBV3-1 and TRBJ2-2, is DTAVSQTPKYLVTQMGNDKSIKCEQNLGHDTMYWYKQDSKKFLKIMFSYNNKELIINETVPNRFSPKSPDKAHLNLHINSLELGDSAVYFCASSRARVNTGELFFGEGSRLTVL.

CDR3 sequence: CASQTGGTGAYEQYF. In DNA, the CDR3 is TGTGCCAGCCAAACGGGCGGGACGGGGGCCTACGAGCAGTACTTC. The chain combines TRBV7-9 with TRBJ2-7; perhaps TRBD2 as D (6 bases). Deletions cut 8 bases from V and 2 bases from J, with 19 bases between. Germline assignment: CDR1 SEHNR and CDR2 FQNEAQ (reference sequence). The CDR3 is 15 residues long.

In its sample, this clonotype was seen many times. CDR3 protein: CASSPRDTEAFF. CDR3 sequence (DNA): TGTGCCAGCTCACCACGAGACACTGAAGCTTTCTTT. V is TRBV18 and J is TRBJ1-1, with D unclear. The CDR3 totals 12 residues. The germline gives CDR1 KGHSH, CDR2 LQKENI. Trimming removed 1 base from V and 3 bases from J, with 3 bases in between.

This clonotype has only a few counts. The CDR3: CASSLDWGEDTDTQYF. The DNA of the CDR3 is TGTGCCAGCAGCTTAGATTGGGGGGAGGACACAGATACGCAGTATTTT. This sequence joins TRBV11-2 and TRBJ2-3, with D possibly matching TRBD2 (6 bases). The germline V gene has CDR1 SGHAT and CDR2 FQNNGV. The CDR3 consists of 16 residues. V was shortened by 0 bases and J by 2 bases, with 12 bases between the two germline ends.

This clonotype was picked up a small number of times. The chain has TRBV21-1 and TRBJ2-5; the D call in the table, TRBD1, was not verified against the DNA. TRBV21-1 is classified as a pseudogene. The CDR3 sequence is 14 residues long. Here the CDR3 reads CASSKLPGQETQYF. CDR3 coding DNA: TGTGCCAGCAGCAAATTGCCGGGCCAAGAGACCCAGTACTTC.

The chain is built from TRBV27 and TRBJ1-1, with unresolved D. V was trimmed by 6 bases and J by 0 bases, leaving 11 bases between them. CDR1 MNHEY and CDR2 SMNVEV come from the germline V gene (reference sequence). CDR3 length: 14 residues. CDR3 loop: CASSPPGMNTEAFF. The CDR3 bases are TGTGCCAGCAGCCCCCCCGGCATGAACACTGAAGCTTTCTTT.

The V call is TRBV7-9, the J call TRBJ2-1, with unresolved D. V was trimmed by 4 bases and J by 6 bases, leaving 10 bases between them. The CDR3 has 13 residues. Germline CDR1 is SEHNR and CDR2 is FQNEAQ (reference sequence). The CDR3 nucleotides read TGTGCCAGCAGCTCTACCCTAGTCAATGAGCAGTTCTTC. As protein: CASSSTLVNEQFF.

The chain uses TRBV4-1 and TRBJ2-6; no clear D gene. The CDR3 length is 17 residues. CDR1 MGHRA and CDR2 YSYEKL come from the germline V gene. Trimming took off 0 bases at V and 3 bases at J, with 12 bases between the two ends. The CDR3 coding sequence is TGCGCCAGCAGCCAAGACAGGTCCTCCGGTGGGGCCAACGTCCTGACTTTC. Its translation is CASSQDRSSGGANVLTF.